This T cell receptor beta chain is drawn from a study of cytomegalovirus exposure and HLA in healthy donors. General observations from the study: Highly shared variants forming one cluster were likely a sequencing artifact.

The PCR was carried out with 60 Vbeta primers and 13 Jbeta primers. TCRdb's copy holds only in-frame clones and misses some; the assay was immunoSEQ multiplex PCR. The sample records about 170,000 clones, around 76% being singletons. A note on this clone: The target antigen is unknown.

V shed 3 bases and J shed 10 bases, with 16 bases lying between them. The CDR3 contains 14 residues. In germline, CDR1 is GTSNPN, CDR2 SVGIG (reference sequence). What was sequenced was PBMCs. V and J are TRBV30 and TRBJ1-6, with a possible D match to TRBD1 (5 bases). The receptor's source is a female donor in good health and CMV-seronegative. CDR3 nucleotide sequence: TGTGCCTGGAGCGCGGGGAAAAGGGGCTCACCCCTCCACTTT. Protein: CAWSAGKRGSPLHF. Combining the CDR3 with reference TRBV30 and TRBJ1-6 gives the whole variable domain SQTIHQWPATLVQPVGSPLSLECTVEGTSNPNLYWYRQAAGRGLQLLFYSVGIGQISSEVPQNLSASRPQDRQFILSSKKLLLSDSGFYLCAWSAGKRGSPLHFGNGTRLTVT.